This T cell receptor (beta chain) appears in the sequencing data of a study of beta chain features in type 1 diabetes. Overall study results and limits: Among all four CD4+ subsets, Type 1 diabetes patients had TCRB CDR3s that were moderately but significantly shorter. The study notes PCR might favor shorter templates equally in patients and controls.

Germline CDR1 and CDR2: SGHTA and FQGTGA. V lost 2 bases and J lost 3; bases outside the gene matches: 4. This CDR3 comprises 15 residues. As for this clone: Its antigen is undetermined. At the DNA level, this CDR3 is encoded by other sequences in the same sample as well.

The sequenced template was cDNA made from the entire isolated RNA. Naive, central memory and regulatory T cell samples averaged about 3.57 million reads. Some clones are missing from TCRdb's copy, which holds only in-frame ones; the method was immunoSEQ multiplex PCR. This sample has 900,000 or so clones, with roughly 16% found just once. This chain joins TRBV7-3 and TRBJ2-1, with TRBD1 identical over 7 bases. The sequence came from a woman under 30 in good health. Sequencing used naive CD4+ T cells from blood. The CDR3, as DNA: TGTGCCAGCAGCTTATTAGGGGGCTACTACAATGAGCAGTTCTTC. This codes for CASSLLGGYYNEQFF.